This T cell receptor (beta chain) is drawn from a study of blood T cell repertoires in COVID-19. Background on the study: The samples span acute and convalescent COVID-19 from the United States, Italy and Spain.

Germline V CDR1 and CDR2: SGHRS, YFSETQ. This CDR3 spans 15 amino acids. V was shortened by 0 bases and J by 0 bases, with 8 bases between the two germline ends. In the authors' methods: Amplifying reference gene primers gave estimates of nucleated cell counts. Libraries were prepared by immunoSEQ multiplex PCR; TCRdb keeps only in-frame clonotypes and omits some of them. Clonal size and the V and J genes are those of that table, whereas D and trimming came from the DNA. The sample includes over 200,000 clones, 83% of them seen just once. Sequences were obtained from peripheral blood. The chain links TRBV5-1 to TRBJ2-3; D might be TRBD2 (5 bases). This sequence originates from a man aged 80 or over with acute or convalescent COVID-19. The CDR3 bases are TGCGCCAGCAGCTTGGGGACTCCCAGCACAGATACGCAGTATTTT. Translated: CASSLGTPSTDTQYF. The whole variable domain, filled in from reference TRBV5-1 and TRBJ2-3, reads KAGVTQTPRYLIKTRGQQVTLSCSPISGHRSVSWYQQTPGQGLQFLFEYFSETQRNKGNFPGRFSGRQFSNSRSEMNVSTLELGDSALYLCASSLGTPSTDTQYFGPGTRLTVL.